This TCR beta chain is drawn from a study of blood T cell repertoires in COVID-19. At the level of the study: Researchers got acute and convalescent COVID-19 samples from the United States, Italy and Spain. Nucleic acid was either cDNA or gDNA, and it came from T cells, B-cell-depleted T cells, or PBMCs.

Germline CDR1 and CDR2: MNHEY and SVGAGI. Trimming shortened V by 6 bases and J by 5 bases, and 14 bases separated the two germline ends. The CDR3 covers 14 residues. Original handling: Estimates of nucleated cell counts were drawn from the amplification of reference gene primers. The method was immunoSEQ multiplex PCR; TCRdb's version includes in-frame clones alone and lacks a portion of them. The V and J calls and clone size come from that table; D and trimming were worked out from the DNA. The sample lists about 100,000 clones, less than 75% occurring once. The chain couples TRBV6-5 to TRBJ1-5; D perhaps matches TRBD1 (5 bases). Sequenced material: peripheral blood. The sequence was obtained from a woman between 35 and 50 years old with acute or convalescent COVID-19. The CDR3 DNA sequence: TGTGCCAGCAGCCCGGGGGAGGGCTATCAGCCCCAGCATTTT. Protein sequence: CASSPGEGYQPQHF.